The TCR beta chain under discussion was sequenced for a study of shared clonotypes between healthy human individuals. From CD4+ cells came CD45RA+ naive and CD45RA-negative memory subsets. The material for each subset, its genomic DNA, was split evenly across several immunoSEQ plates. Original handling: ImmunoSEQ junction-only sequences lacked quality scores, so their filtering differed. Libraries were prepared by immunoSEQ multiplex PCR; TCRdb keeps only in-frame clonotypes and omits some of them. The V and J calls and clone size are taken from that table; D and trimming were inferred from the DNA. The table has about 2.3 million clones, just over 90% seen once. Sequencing was done on a sample of naive CD4+ T cells from PBMCs. Sample subset: CD45RA+ positively selected. The TCR sequence derives from a man between 18 and 29 years old in good health. Some clones in this sample may be carry-over from other donors' samples.

The CDR3 loop reads CASSQDGTGYQPQHF. CDR3 in DNA: TGCGCCAGCAGCCAAGACGGCACAGGGTATCAGCCCCAGCATTTT. V usage is TRBV4-3 and J usage is TRBJ1-5, with D maybe TRBD1 (6 bases). V was clipped by 0 bases and J by 5 bases, with 11 bases between them. The CDR3 covers 15 residues. Germline V gives CDR1 LGHNA, CDR2 YSLEER.